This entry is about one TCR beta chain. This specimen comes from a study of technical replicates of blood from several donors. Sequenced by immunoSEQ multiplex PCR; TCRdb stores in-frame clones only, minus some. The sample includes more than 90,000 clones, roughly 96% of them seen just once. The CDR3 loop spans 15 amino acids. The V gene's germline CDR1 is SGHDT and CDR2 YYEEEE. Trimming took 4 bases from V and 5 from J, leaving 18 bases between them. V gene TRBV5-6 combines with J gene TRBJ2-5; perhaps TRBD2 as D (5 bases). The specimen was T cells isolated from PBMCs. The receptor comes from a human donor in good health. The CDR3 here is CASSPSFISGETQYF. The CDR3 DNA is TGTGCCAGCAGCCCCTCGTTCATTTCGGGGGAGACCCAGTACTTC.